This TCR beta chain was identified during a study of PD-1 blockade in classical Hodgkin lymphoma. Germline-derived CDR1 and CDR2 are LGHNA and YNFKEQ. Trimming shortened V by 4 bases and J by 2 bases, and 11 bases separated the two germline ends. This CDR3 region has 14 residues. No patient escaped relapse after autologous stem cell transplantation, and brentuximab vedotin exposure varied. Points from the study as a whole: Complete responders' diversity at baseline resembled that of newly diagnosed patients. It was CD4+ TCR diversity, not CD8+, that rose significantly by C4D1.

Measured with immunoSEQ multiplex PCR; TCRdb has only the in-frame clones, and not every one. Of 46,000 or so clones in the sample, around 80% were seen once. On this clone itself: Its antigen is as yet unknown.

The source is a human donor with classical Hodgkin lymphoma. The rearrangement links TRBV4-2 to TRBJ1-1; no reliable D call. The source was peripheral blood mononuclear cells (PBMCs), collected before the second cycle of nivolumab. CDR3 DNA: TGTGCCAGCAGCCCAAGATCAGATAACACTGAAGCTTTCTTT. Translating it yields CASSPRSDNTEAFF.